A single sample is the source of the 23 T cell receptor beta chains below, sequenced in a study of beta chain features in type 1 diabetes. Sequenced material consisted of expressed TCRB transcripts (all of the isolated RNA was reverse transcribed). The assay was immunoSEQ multiplex PCR, and TCRdb's table has in-frame clones only and misses some. This sample has 150,000 to 200,000 clones, with about 13% found just once. The sample comprised central memory CD4+ T cells from blood. The source is a woman aged 18 to 35 in good health.

The chain has TRBV25-1 and TRBJ2-5, with D maybe TRBD2 (6 bases). This CDR3 spans 12 amino acids. CDR1 and CDR2 from the germline V gene are MGHDK and SYGVNS. The germline V and J ends were trimmed by 7 bases and 5 bases, with 11 bases remaining between them. This CDR3 is CASNPRGETQYF. In DNA, the CDR3 is TGTGCCAGCAATCCACGGGGGGAGACCCAGTACTTC.

Only a few counts were recorded for this clone. The rearrangement links TRBV11-2 to TRBJ1-1; TRBD1 aligns across 7 bases. The CDR3 totals 12 residues. Germline V CDR1 and CDR2: SGHAT, FQNNGV. V shed 3 bases and J 8 bases; nucleotides not matched to a gene: 3. The CDR3 protein is CASSFRGIEAFF. DNA of the CDR3: TGTGCCAGCAGCTTCAGGGGGATCGAAGCTTTCTTT.

This clone occurred a few times. The chain employs TRBV11-2 and TRBJ2-3; TRBD2 aligns across 7 bases. CDR3 length: 17 amino acids. Trimming took 4 bases from V and 2 from J; bases not matched to a gene: 12. The germline CDR1 and CDR2 sequences are SGHAT and FQNNGV. The chain's CDR3 is CASSSHLEAGYTDTQYF. CDR3 nucleotide sequence: TGTGCCAGCAGCTCCCACTTGGAAGCGGGGTACACAGATACGCAGTATTTT.

This clone occurred a few times. The chain uses TRBV6-6 and TRBJ1-4, with 7 bases that match TRBD1. The germline V gene encodes CDR1 MNHNY and CDR2 SVGAGI (reference sequence). V was clipped by 6 bases and J by 10 bases; unmatched bases: 11. This CDR3 comprises 14 residues. CDR3 amino acids: CASRESGDSVKLFF. The CDR3 coding sequence is TGTGCCAGCAGGGAGTCGGGGGACAGCGTAAAACTGTTTTTT.

There are a few counts of this clone. The rearrangement links TRBV7-2 to TRBJ2-5; the D gene is possibly TRBD2 (7 bases). Germline V gene data show CDR1 as SGHTA and CDR2 as FQGNSA. V was clipped by 2 bases and J by 4 bases, with 17 bases between them. The CDR3 covers 16 residues. The CDR3 DNA reads TGTGCCAGCAGCTTAAGGGGGGGACCTCGGGGAGAGACCCAGTACTTC. Protein product: CASSLRGGPRGETQYF.

This clone was counted a few times. This chain joins TRBV28 and TRBJ1-5, with 8 bases aligning to TRBD1. J gave up 2 bases and V 5 bases, and 8 bases lay outside the gene matches. Germline-derived CDR1 and CDR2 are MDHEN and SYDVKM. CDR3 length equals 16 residues. The CDR3 reads CASSPRTGTRNQPQHF. The CDR3 coding sequence is TGTGCCAGCAGTCCCAGGACAGGGACCCGCAATCAGCCCCAGCATTTT.

This sequence joins TRBV5-8 and TRBJ1-2; TRBD1 agrees at 12 bases. The CDR3 is 17 residues long. Trimming removed 4 bases from V and 5 bases from J; junction bases left unmatched: 12. Germline values: CDR1 SGHTS, CDR2 YDEGEE. CDR3 sequence (DNA): TGTGCCAGCAGCCTTCATCCGGGACAGGGGGCCCTATATGGCTACACCTTC. As protein: CASSLHPGQGALYGYTF.

There are a few counts of this clone. This chain connects TRBV7-9 to TRBJ2-7, with D tentatively TRBD1 (6 bases). Per the germline V gene, CDR1 is SEHNR and CDR2 is FQNEAQ (reference sequence). Deletions cut 5 bases from V and 10 bases from J, with 24 bases between. The CDR3 loop spans 15 amino acids. This CDR3 reads CASSLTTGLSLGQYF. The DNA of the CDR3 is TGTGCCAGCAGCCTAACTACAGGGTTATCGTTGGGCCAGTACTTC.

This clone was found a few times. The chain carries TRBV9 and TRBJ2-1; D perhaps matches TRBD2 (6 bases). This CDR3 comprises 14 residues. Germline CDR1 and CDR2: SGDLS and YYNGEE. Trimming pared 2 bases from V and 5 bases from J, leaving 11 bases between. The CDR3, as DNA: TGTGCCAGCAGCGTCGGGACTCCTGACAATGAGCAGTTCTTC. Protein product: CASSVGTPDNEQFF.

The rearrangement joins TRBV27 to TRBJ1-5, with 8 bases matching TRBD1. CDR1 and CDR2 (germline): MNHEY, SMNVEV (reference sequence). The CDR3 extends over 13 amino acids. Trimming took 4 bases from V and 7 from J; bases not matched to a gene: 3. The CDR3 DNA sequence: TGTGCCAGCAGTTCACAGGGGGGGCAGCCCCAGCATTTT. Protein: CASSSQGGQPQHF.

This clone was counted between two and nine times. The chain couples TRBV30 to TRBJ1-5, with TRBD1 as a possible D gene (5 bases). Germline V CDR1 and CDR2: GTSNPN, SVGIG (reference sequence). The CDR3 is 13 amino acids. Trimming cost V 4 bases and J 5 bases, with 12 bases left between them. CDR3 nucleotides: TGTGCCTGGAACTCAGGGAACCATCAGCCCCAGCATTTT. This codes for CAWNSGNHQPQHF.

The chain combines TRBV6-5 with TRBJ1-2; no definite D call. The CDR3 sequence is 16 residues long. Between the trimmed V and J ends, which lost 0 bases and 1 base, there was a span of 12 bases. CDR1 is MNHEY and CDR2 is SVGAGI in the germline V gene. The CDR3 nucleotides are TGTGCCAGCAGTTACTCGAGGGCAGATCTTAACTATGGCTACACCTTC. Protein product: CASSYSRADLNYGYTF.

This clone turned up a few times. The rearrangement uses TRBV15 and TRBJ2-2; unclear D gene. This CDR3 region has 13 residues. V was shortened by 1 base and J by 7 bases, with 7 bases between the two germline ends. Germline CDR1 is LNHNV and CDR2 is YYDKDF (reference sequence). For the CDR3, the DNA is TGTGCCACCAGCAGAGTACCTAGCGGGGAGCTGTTTTTT. Amino acid sequence: CATSRVPSGELFF.

In this sample, this clone turned up a few times. This chain connects TRBV5-1 to TRBJ2-2; D is perhaps TRBD2 (6 bases). V lost 4 bases and J 4 bases, leaving 14 bases between the germline ends. CDR3 length equals 15 residues. The germline V gene encodes CDR1 SGHRS and CDR2 YFSETQ. CDR3 protein: CASSLRDFGTGELFF. The DNA for the CDR3 is TGCGCCAGCAGCCTTAGGGACTTCGGCACCGGGGAGCTGTTTTTT.

This rearrangement joins TRBV27 to TRBJ2-7; D call uncertain. Per germline, CDR1 MNHEY and CDR2 SMNVEV (reference sequence). Deletions cut 6 bases from V and 3 bases from J, with 9 bases between. There are 12 residues in the CDR3. CDR3 in amino acids: CASSIPGYEQYF. CDR3 sequence (DNA): TGTGCCAGCAGCATCCCAGGCTACGAGCAGTACTTC.

In its sample, this clone was seen a few times. The chain is built from TRBV5-1 and TRBJ1-2; TRBD1 is a possible D gene (5 bases). V was clipped by 3 bases and J by 0 bases, with 15 bases between them. CDR3 length: 16 amino acids. Germline loops: CDR1 SGHRS, CDR2 YFSETQ. The CDR3 bases are TGCGCCAGCAGCTCTCAGGGTCTGCATGCTAACTATGGCTACACCTTC. It codes for CASSSQGLHANYGYTF.

The sample holds a few counts of this clone. The gene calls are TRBV4-2 and TRBJ2-5; D might be TRBD2 (6 bases). Germline CDR1 reads LGHNA; CDR2 reads YNFKEQ. V gave up 6 bases and J gave up 5 bases, with 19 bases separating them. The CDR3 spans 15 residues. The CDR3 protein is CASSPPQGGEETQYF. The CDR3 DNA sequence: TGTGCCAGCAGTCCACCCCAGGGCGGGGAGGAGACCCAGTACTTC.

This clone came up a few times. The chain recombines TRBV28 with TRBJ2-5, with TRBD1 as a possible D gene (5 bases). With 6 bases removed from V and 2 bases from J, the gap between germline ends came to 10 bases. This CDR3 comprises 13 residues. In germline, CDR1 is MDHEN, CDR2 SYDVKM. In DNA, the CDR3 is TGTGCCAGCAGAACCGGACATCAAGAGACCCAGTACTTC. Residues: CASRTGHQETQYF. Full variable domain (remainder filled in from reference TRBV28 and TRBJ2-5): DVKVTQSSRYLVKRTGEKVFLECVQDMDHENMFWYRQDPGLGLRLIYFSYDVKMKEKGDIPEGYSVSREKKERFSLILESASTNQTSMYLCASRTGHQETQYFGPGTRLLVL.

The genes are TRBV28 and TRBJ1-3; D gene ambiguous. Per the germline V gene, CDR1 is MDHEN and CDR2 is SYDVKM. This CDR3 comprises 15 residues. Trimming took 7 bases from V and 0 from J, leaving 13 bases between them. The CDR3: CASTTTVVSGNTIYF. In DNA form, the CDR3 reads TGTGCCAGCACTACCACCGTAGTCTCTGGAAACACCATATATTTT.

The chain couples TRBV15 to TRBJ1-1; 7 nucleotides match TRBD1. Germline loops: CDR1 LNHNV, CDR2 YYDKDF (reference sequence). CDR3 size: 14 residues. The trim removed 7 bases at V and 1 base at J, leaving 6 bases unmatched. CDR3 protein: CATTPTGQNTEAFF. CDR3 DNA: TGTGCCACCACTCCGACAGGGCAGAACACTGAAGCTTTCTTT.

This clone was observed a few times. The gene calls are TRBV19 and TRBJ2-5, with D possibly being TRBD1 (6 bases). V shed 6 bases and J shed 1 base, with 15 bases lying between them. The germline gives CDR1 LNHDA, CDR2 SQIVND (reference sequence). The CDR3 loop spans 15 amino acids. CDR3 DNA: TGTGCCAGTAGAAACAGGGCTTCTGCCCAAGAGACCCAGTACTTC. This encodes CASRNRASAQETQYF.

This chain joins TRBV30 and TRBJ2-1; D might be TRBD2 (6 bases). The germline V and J ends were trimmed by 4 bases and 0 bases, with 13 bases remaining between them. The CDR3 contains 15 residues. Germline V gene sequence: CDR1 GTSNPN, CDR2 SVGIG (reference sequence). This CDR3 is CAWTRRGRSYNEQFF. CDR3 bases: TGTGCCTGGACCAGGCGGGGACGCTCCTACAATGAGCAGTTCTTC. The complete variable domain, with remaining parts taken from reference TRBV30 and TRBJ2-1, reads SQTIHQWPATLVQPVGSPLSLECTVEGTSNPNLYWYRQAAGRGLQLLFYSVGIGQISSEVPQNLSASRPQDRQFILSSKKLLLSDSGFYLCAWTRRGRSYNEQFFGPGTRLTVL.

The V gene is TRBV5-1, the J gene TRBJ2-2, with 7 bases fitting TRBD1. The V gene end was trimmed by 4 bases and the J gene end by 0 bases; junction bases not matched to a gene: 3. The CDR3 has 15 residues. CDR1 is SGHRS, CDR2 YFSETQ, per germline. As DNA, the CDR3 is TGCGCCAGCAGCCCGGACAGGACGAACACCGGGGAGCTGTTTTTT. It codes for CASSPDRTNTGELFF.